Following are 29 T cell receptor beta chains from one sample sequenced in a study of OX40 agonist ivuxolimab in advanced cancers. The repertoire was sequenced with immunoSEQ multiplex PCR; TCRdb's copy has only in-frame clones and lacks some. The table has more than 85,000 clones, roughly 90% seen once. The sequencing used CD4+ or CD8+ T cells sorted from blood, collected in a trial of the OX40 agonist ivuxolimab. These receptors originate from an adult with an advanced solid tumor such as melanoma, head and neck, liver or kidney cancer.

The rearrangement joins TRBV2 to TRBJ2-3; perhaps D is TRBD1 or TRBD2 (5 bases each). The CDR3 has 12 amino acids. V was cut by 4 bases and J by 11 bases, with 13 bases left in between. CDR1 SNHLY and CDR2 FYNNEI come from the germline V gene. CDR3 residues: CASSVSQRGQYF. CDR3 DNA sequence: TGTGCCAGCAGTGTATCGCAGAGGGGGCAGTATTTT.

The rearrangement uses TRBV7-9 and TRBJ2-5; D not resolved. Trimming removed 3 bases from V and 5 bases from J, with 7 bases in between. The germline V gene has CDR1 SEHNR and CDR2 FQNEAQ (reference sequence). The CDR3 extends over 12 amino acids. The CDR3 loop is CASSFHRETQYF. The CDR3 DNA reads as TGTGCCAGCAGCTTTCATAGGGAGACCCAGTACTTC. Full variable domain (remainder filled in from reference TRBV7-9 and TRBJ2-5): DTGVSQNPRHKITKRGQNVTFRCDPISEHNRLYWYRQTLGQGPEFLTYFQNEAQLEKSRLLSDRFSAERPKGSFSTLEIQRTEQGDSAMYLCASSFHRETQYFGPGTRLLVL.

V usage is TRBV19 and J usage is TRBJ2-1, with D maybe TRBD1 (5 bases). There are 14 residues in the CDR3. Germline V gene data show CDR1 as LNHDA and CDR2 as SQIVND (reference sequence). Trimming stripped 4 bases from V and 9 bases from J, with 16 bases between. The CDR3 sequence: CASSSLPGRSEQFF. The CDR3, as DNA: TGTGCCAGTAGTAGCTTGCCAGGGCGAAGTGAGCAGTTCTTC. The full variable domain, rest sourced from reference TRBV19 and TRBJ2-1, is DGGITQSPKYLFRKEGQNVTLSCEQNLNHDAMYWYRQDPGQGLRLIYYSQIVNDFQKGDIAEGYSVSREKKESFPLTVTSAQKNPTAFYLCASSSLPGRSEQFFGPGTRLTVL.

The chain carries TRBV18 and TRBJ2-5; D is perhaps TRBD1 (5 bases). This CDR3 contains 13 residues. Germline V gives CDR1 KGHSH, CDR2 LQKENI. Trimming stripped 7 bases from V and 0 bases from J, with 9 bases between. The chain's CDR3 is CASYRTYQETQYF. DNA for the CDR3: TGTGCCAGCTACCGGACATACCAAGAGACCCAGTACTTC. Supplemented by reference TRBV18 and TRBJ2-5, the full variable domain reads NAGVMQNPRHLVRRRGQEARLRCSPMKGHSHVYWYRQLPEEGLKFMVYLQKENIIDESGMPKERFSAEFPKEGPSILRIQQVVRGDSAAYFCASYRTYQETQYFGPGTRLLVL.

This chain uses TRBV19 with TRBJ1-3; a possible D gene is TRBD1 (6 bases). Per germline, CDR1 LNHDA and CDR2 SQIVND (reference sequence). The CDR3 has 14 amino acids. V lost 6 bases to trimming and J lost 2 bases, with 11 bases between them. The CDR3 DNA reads TGTGCCAGTAGACTCCAGGGGACTGGAAACACCATATATTTT. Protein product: CASRLQGTGNTIYF.

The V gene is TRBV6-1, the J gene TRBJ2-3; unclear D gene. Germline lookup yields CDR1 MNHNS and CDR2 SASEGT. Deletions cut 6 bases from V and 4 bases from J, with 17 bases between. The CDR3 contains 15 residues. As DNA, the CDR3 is TGTGCCAGCAGGGCCTTCGATGGTGGTGCAGATACGCAGTATTTT. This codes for CASRAFDGGADTQYF.

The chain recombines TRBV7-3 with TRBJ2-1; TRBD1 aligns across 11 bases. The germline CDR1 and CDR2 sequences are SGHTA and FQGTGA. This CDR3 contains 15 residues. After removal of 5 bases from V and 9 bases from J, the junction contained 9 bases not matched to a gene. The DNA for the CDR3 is TGTGCCAGCAGCACCCGGACAGGGGGCTATAGTGAGCAGTTCTTC. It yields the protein CASSTRTGGYSEQFF.

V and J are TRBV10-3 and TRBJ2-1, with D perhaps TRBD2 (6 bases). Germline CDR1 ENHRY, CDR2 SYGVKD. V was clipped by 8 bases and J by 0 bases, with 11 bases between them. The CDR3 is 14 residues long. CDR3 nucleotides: TGTGCCATCCGGGGGTCTAGCTCCTACAATGAGCAGTTCTTC. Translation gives CAIRGSSSYNEQFF.

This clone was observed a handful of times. DNA for the CDR3: TGTGCCAGCAGTGAATACGAGTCGACTGAGCAGTTCTTC. It translates to CASSEYESTEQFF. The chain combines TRBV2 with TRBJ2-1; D not resolved. The CDR3 has 13 residues. Germline V CDR1 and CDR2: SNHLY, FYNNEI. V was trimmed by 2 bases and J by 9 bases, leaving 11 bases between them. Full variable domain (remainder filled in from reference TRBV2 and TRBJ2-1): EPEVTQTPSHQVTQMGQEVILRCVPISNHLYFYWYRQILGQKVEFLVSFYNNEISEKSEIFDDQFSVERPDGSNFTLKIRSTKLEDSAMYFCASSEYESTEQFFGPGTRLTVL.

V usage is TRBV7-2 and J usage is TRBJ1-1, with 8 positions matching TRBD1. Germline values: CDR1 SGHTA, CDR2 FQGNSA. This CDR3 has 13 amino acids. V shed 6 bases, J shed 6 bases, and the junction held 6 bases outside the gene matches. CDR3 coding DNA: TGTGCCAGCAGACAGCCAGGGGGCGCTGAAGCTTTCTTT. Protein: CASRQPGGAEAFF.

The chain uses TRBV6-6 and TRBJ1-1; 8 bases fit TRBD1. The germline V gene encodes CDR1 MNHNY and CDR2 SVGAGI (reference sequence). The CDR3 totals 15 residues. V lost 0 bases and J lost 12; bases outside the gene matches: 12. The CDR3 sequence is CASSYSAGTGGLPFF. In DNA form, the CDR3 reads TGTGCCAGCAGTTACTCGGCCGGCACAGGGGGGTTGCCTTTCTTT.

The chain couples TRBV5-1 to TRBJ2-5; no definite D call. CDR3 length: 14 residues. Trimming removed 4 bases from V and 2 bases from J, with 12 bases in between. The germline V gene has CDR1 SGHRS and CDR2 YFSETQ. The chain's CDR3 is CASSPRWAQETQYF. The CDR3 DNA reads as TGCGCCAGCAGCCCCCGGTGGGCTCAAGAGACCCAGTACTTC.

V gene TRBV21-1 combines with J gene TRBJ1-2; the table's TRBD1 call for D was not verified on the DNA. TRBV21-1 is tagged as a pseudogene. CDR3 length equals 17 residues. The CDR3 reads CASSNIEQRMDSYGYTF. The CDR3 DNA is TGTGCCAGCAGCAATATAGAGCAGCGAATGGACAGTTATGGCTACACCTTC.

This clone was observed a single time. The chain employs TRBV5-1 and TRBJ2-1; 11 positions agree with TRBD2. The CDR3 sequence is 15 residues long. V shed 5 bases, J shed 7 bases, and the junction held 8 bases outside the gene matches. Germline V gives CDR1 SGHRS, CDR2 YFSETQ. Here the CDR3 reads CASRSLAGGGNEQFF. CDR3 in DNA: TGCGCCAGCAGATCCCTAGCGGGAGGAGGTAATGAGCAGTTCTTC.

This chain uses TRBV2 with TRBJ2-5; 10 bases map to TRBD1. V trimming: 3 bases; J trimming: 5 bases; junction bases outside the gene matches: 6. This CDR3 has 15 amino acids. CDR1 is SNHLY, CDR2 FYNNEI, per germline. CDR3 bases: TGTGCCAGCAGTGAGGGACAGGGGACGATGGAGACCCAGTACTTC. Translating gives CASSEGQGTMETQYF.

CDR3 bases: TGTGCCATCAGGGCGGTGAACACTGAAGCTTTCTTT. Translated, it gives CAIRAVNTEAFF. The V gene is TRBV10-3, the J gene TRBJ1-1; unclear D gene. The CDR3 is 12 residues long. Between the trimmed V and J ends, which lost 6 bases and 0 bases, there was a span of 5 bases. Germline V gene lookup returns CDR1 ENHRY and CDR2 SYGVKD.

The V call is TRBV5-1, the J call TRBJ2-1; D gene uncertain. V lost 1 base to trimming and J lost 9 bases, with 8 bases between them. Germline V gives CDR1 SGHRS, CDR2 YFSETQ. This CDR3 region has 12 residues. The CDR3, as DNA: TGCGCCAGCAGCTTGCGGTGGGGTGAGCAGTTCTTC. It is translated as CASSLRWGEQFF.

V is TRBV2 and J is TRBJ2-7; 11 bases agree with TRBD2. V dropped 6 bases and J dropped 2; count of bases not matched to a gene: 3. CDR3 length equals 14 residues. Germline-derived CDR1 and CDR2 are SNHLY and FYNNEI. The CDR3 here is CASRVAGGPYEQYF. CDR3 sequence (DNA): TGTGCCAGCAGGGTAGCGGGAGGGCCCTACGAGCAGTACTTC.

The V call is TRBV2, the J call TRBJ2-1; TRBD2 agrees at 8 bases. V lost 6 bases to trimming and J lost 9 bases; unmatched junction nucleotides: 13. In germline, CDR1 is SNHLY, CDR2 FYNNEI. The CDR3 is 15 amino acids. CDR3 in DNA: TGTGCCAGCAGGCCGGGGAGCGGGAGTTTTGGTGAGCAGTTCTTC. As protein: CASRPGSGSFGEQFF. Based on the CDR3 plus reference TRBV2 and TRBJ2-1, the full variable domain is EPEVTQTPSHQVTQMGQEVILRCVPISNHLYFYWYRQILGQKVEFLVSFYNNEISEKSEIFDDQFSVERPDGSNFTLKIRSTKLEDSAMYFCASRPGSGSFGEQFFGPGTRLTVL.

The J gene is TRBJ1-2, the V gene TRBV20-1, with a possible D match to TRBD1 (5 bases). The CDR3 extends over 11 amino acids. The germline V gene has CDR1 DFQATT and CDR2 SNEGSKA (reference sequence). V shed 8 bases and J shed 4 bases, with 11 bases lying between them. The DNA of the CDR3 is TGCAGTACGCAGGGTACCTATGGCTACACCTTC. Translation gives CSTQGTYGYTF.

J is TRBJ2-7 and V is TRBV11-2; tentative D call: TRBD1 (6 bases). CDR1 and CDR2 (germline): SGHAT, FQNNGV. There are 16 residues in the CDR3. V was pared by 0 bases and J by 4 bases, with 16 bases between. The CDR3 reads CASSLEKGSGTYEQYF. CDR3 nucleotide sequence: TGTGCCAGCAGCTTAGAAAAGGGGTCGGGGACATACGAGCAGTACTTC.

CDR3: CASSPNSGRLTDTQYF. The CDR3 bases are TGTGCCAGCTCACCGAATAGCGGGAGGCTCACAGATACGCAGTATTTT. The chain carries TRBV18 and TRBJ2-3; 10 nucleotides agree with TRBD2. J lost 2 bases, V lost 3 bases, and 5 bases had no gene match. The CDR3 is 16 residues long. CDR1 is KGHSH, CDR2 LQKENI, per germline. The variable domain in full, completed from reference TRBV18 and TRBJ2-3, reads NAGVMQNPRHLVRRRGQEARLRCSPMKGHSHVYWYRQLPEEGLKFMVYLQKENIIDESGMPKERFSAEFPKEGPSILRIQQVVRGDSAAYFCASSPNSGRLTDTQYFGPGTRLTVL.

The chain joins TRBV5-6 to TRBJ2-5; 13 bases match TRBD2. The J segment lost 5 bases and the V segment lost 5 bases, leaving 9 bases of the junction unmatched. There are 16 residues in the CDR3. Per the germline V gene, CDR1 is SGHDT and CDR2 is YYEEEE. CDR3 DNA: TGTGCCAGCAGACCAAGGACTAGCGGGAGTTACGAGACCCAGTACTTC. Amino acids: CASRPRTSGSYETQYF.

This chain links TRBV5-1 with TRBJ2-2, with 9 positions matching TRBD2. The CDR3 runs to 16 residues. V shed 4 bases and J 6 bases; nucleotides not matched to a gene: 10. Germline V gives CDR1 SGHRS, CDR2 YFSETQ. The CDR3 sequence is CASSPLASGVAGELFF. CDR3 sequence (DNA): TGCGCCAGCAGCCCCCTGGCTAGCGGGGTGGCCGGGGAGCTGTTTTTT. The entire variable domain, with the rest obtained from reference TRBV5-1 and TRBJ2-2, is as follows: KAGVTQTPRYLIKTRGQQVTLSCSPISGHRSVSWYQQTPGQGLQFLFEYFSETQRNKGNFPGRFSGRQFSNSRSEMNVSTLELGDSALYLCASSPLASGVAGELFFGEGSRLTVL.

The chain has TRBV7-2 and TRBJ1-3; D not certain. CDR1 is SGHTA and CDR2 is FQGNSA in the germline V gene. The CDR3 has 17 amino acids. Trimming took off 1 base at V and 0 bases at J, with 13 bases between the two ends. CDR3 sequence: CASSLVVGQNSGNTIYF. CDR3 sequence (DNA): TGTGCCAGCAGCTTAGTCGTTGGGCAGAACTCTGGAAACACCATATATTTT.

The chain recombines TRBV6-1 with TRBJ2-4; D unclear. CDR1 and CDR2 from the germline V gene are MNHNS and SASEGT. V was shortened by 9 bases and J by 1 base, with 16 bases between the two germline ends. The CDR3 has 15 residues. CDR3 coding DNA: TGTGCCAGGGGATTAGTATCCGCTGCCAAAAACATTCAGTACTTC. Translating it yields CARGLVSAAKNIQYF.

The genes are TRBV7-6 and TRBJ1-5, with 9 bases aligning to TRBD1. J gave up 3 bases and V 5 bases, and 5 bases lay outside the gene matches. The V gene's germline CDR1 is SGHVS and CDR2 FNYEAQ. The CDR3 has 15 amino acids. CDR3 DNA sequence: TGTGCCAGCAGCCCCGGGACAGGGTCCAATCAGCCCCAGCATTTT. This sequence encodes CASSPGTGSNQPQHF.

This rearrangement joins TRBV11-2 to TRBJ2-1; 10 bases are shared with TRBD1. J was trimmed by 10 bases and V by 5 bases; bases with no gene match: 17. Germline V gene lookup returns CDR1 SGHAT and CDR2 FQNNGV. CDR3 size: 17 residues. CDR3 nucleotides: TGTGCCAGCAGCCCCCAGTTCCTGGGGACAGGGGTTGGGGAGCAGTTCTTC. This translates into CASSPQFLGTGVGEQFF.

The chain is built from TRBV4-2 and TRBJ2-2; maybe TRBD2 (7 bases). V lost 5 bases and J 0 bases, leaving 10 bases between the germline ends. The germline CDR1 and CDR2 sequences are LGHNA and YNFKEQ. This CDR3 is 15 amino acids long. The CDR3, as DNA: TGTGCCAGCAGCGCGGGGGCTCCGAACACCGGGGAGCTGTTTTTT. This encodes CASSAGAPNTGELFF.